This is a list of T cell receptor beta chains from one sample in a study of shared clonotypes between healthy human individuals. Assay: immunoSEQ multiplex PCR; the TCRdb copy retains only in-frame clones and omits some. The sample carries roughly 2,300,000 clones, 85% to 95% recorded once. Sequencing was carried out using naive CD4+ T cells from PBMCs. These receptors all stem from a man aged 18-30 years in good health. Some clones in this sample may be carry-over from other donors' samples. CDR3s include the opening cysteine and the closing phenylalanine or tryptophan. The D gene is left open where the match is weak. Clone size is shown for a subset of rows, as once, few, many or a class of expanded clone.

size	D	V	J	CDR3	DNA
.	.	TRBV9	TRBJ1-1	CASSVGGEITEAFF	TGTGCCAGCAGCGTAGGGGGGGAGATCACTGAAGCTTTCTTT
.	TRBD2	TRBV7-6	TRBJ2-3	CASSFGLGGDTQYF	TGTGCCAGCAGCTTCGGACTAGGTGGAGATACGCAGTATTTT
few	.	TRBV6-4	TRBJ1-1	CASSTWGRGTAEAFF	TGTGCCAGCTCTACCTGGGGGAGGGGCACTGCTGAAGCTTTCTTT
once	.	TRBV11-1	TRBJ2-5	CASLRGLEETQYF	TGTGCCAGTCTTAGGGGACTCGAAGAGACCCAGTACTTC
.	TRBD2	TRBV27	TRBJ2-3	CASRTSGTDTQYF	TGTGCCAGCCGGACTAGCGGCACAGATACGCAGTATTTT
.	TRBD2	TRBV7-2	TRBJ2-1	CASSLEGTSGGREQFF	TGTGCCAGCAGCTTAGAAGGGACTAGCGGGGGGAGGGAGCAGTTCTTC
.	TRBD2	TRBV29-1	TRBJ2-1	CSVPQRESYNEQFF	TGCAGCGTTCCCCAGCGGGAGTCCTACAATGAGCAGTTCTTC
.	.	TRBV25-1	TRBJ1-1	CASSEFGKLATEAFF	TGTGCCAGCAGTGAATTCGGCAAGTTAGCGACTGAAGCTTTCTTT
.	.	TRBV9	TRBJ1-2	CASSVGGANYGYTF	TGTGCCAGCAGCGTAGGGGGGGCCAACTATGGCTACACCTTC
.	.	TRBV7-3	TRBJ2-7	CASSLGREAEQYF	TGTGCCAGCAGCTTGGGCAGGGAGGCCGAGCAGTACTTC
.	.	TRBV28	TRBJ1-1	CASSLHTEAFF	TGTGCCAGCAGTTTACACACTGAAGCTTTCTTT
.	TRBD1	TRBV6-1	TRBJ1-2	CASSPTGSTYGYTF	TGTGCCAGCAGCCCGACAGGGTCAACCTATGGCTACACCTTC
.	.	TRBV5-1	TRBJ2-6	CASSSLPGTRKGSGANVLTF	TGCGCCAGCAGCTCACTTCCCGGGACACGGAAAGGCTCTGGGGCCAACGTCCTGACTTTC
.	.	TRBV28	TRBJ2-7	CASTTRRTFPYEQYF	TGTGCCAGCACCACCAGAAGGACATTTCCCTACGAGCAGTACTTC
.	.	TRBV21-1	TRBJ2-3	CASSKEGVTDTQYF	TGTGCCAGCAGCAAAGAGGGGGTCACAGATACGCAGTATTTT
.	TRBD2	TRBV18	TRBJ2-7	CASSPLGTSGSYEQYF	TGTGCCAGCTCACCACTAGGGACTAGCGGCTCCTACGAGCAGTACTTC
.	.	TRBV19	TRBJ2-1	CASRRSNAAGVYNEQFF	TGTGCCAGTAGGAGGAGTAATGCGGCAGGGGTCTACAATGAGCAGTTCTTC
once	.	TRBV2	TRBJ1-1	CASRPEGRPNTEAFF	TGTGCCAGCAGGCCCGAAGGACGGCCGAACACTGAAGCTTTCTTT
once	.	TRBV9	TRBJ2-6	CASSARGSGANVLTF	TGTGCCAGCAGCGCCAGGGGCTCCGGGGCCAACGTCCTGACTTTC
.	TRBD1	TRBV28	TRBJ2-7	CASNSKDRSYEQYF	TGTGCCAGCAACTCCAAGGACAGGAGCTACGAGCAGTACTTC
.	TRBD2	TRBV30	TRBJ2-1	CAWSVGLAQYNEQFF	TGTGCCTGGTCCGTAGGACTAGCGCAATACAATGAGCAGTTCTTC
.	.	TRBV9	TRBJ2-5	CASSASGTSTHQETQYF	TGTGCCAGCAGCGCATCCGGGACGTCGACTCATCAAGAGACCCAGTACTTC
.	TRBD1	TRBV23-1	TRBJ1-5	CASSLGDRGPFSNQPQHF	TGCGCCAGCAGTCTAGGGGACAGGGGTCCCTTTAGCAATCAGCCCCAGCATTTT
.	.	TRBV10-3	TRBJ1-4	CAIKGGSTNEKLFF	TGTGCCATCAAGGGCGGATCAACTAATGAAAAACTGTTTTTT
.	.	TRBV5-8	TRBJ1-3	CASSLGPSGNTIYF	TGTGCCAGCAGCTTGGGACCCTCTGGAAACACCATATATTTT
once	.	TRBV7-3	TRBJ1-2	CASSSGQPANYGYTF	TGTGCCAGCAGCTCCGGACAGCCGGCTAACTATGGCTACACCTTC
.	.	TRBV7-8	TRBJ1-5	CASSLGMGGLIGNQPQHF	TGTGCCAGCAGCTTAGGTATGGGGGGGCTTATCGGCAATCAGCCCCAGCATTTT
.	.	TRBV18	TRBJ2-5	CASSPRQQQETQYF	TGTGCCAGCTCACCACGGCAGCAACAAGAGACCCAGTACTTC
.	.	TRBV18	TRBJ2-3	CASSPLGGPTDTQYF	TGTGCCAGCTCACCCCTCGGAGGACCCACAGATACGCAGTATTTT
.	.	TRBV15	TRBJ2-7	CAIFPFYEQYF	TGTGCCATATTCCCCTTCTACGAGCAGTACTTC
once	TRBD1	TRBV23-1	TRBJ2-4	CASSQNNRGRRSKNIQYF	TGCGCCAGCAGTCAAAACAACAGGGGGCGAAGGTCCAAAAACATTCAGTACTTC
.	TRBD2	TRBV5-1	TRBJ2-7	CASSLAATSGSQVQYF	TGCGCCAGCAGCTTGGCAGCCACTAGCGGGAGTCAGGTGCAGTACTTC
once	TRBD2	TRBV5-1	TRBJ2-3	CASSLLGLAIDTQYF	TGCGCCAGCAGCTTGTTAGGACTAGCGATAGATACGCAGTATTTT
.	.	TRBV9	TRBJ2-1	CASSVNLVLDEQFF	TGTGCCAGCAGCGTAAACCTAGTCCTTGATGAGCAGTTCTTC
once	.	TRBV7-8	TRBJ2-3	CASSGTPGTDTQYF	TGTGCCAGCAGCGGGACACCCGGCACAGATACGCAGTATTTT
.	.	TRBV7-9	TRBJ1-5	CASSLIGGAQPQHF	TGTGCCAGCAGCCTTATCGGGGGGGCCCAGCCCCAGCATTTT
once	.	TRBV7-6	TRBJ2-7	CASSPGLPSEQYF	TGTGCCAGCAGCCCCGGACTGCCGAGCGAGCAGTACTTC
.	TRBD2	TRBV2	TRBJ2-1	CASRGGGIYNEQFF	TGTGCCAGCAGGGGCGGGGGGATCTACAATGAGCAGTTCTTC
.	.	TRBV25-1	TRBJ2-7	CASSVGADYEQYF	TGTGCCAGCAGTGTTGGCGCCGACTACGAGCAGTACTTC
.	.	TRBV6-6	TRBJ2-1	CASRNDALEVNNEQFF	TGTGCCAGCCGCAATGATGCCTTAGAGGTAAACAATGAGCAGTTCTTC